Below, 3 T cell receptor beta chains from the same sample are listed, as sequenced in a study of T cell repertoires in cytomegalovirus infection. TCRdb analysed the reads with MiXCR anew, one entry per CDR3 protein. In the table there are around 330,000 distinct CDR3 sequences, roughly 15% of which are singletons. Specimen: PBMCs. These receptors were obtained from a human donor in good health (CMV status not recorded). Some clones in this sample may be carry-over from other donors' samples.

The chain joins TRBV2 to TRBJ2-6; 8 nucleotides align to TRBD1. V shed 6 bases, J shed 0 bases, and the junction held 10 bases outside the gene matches. The CDR3 has 18 residues. In germline, CDR1 is SNHLY, CDR2 FYNNEI. CDR3 loop: CASRAGQGVISGANVLTF. DNA of the CDR3: TGTGCCAGCAGGGCCGGACAGGGCGTTATCTCTGGGGCCAACGTCCTGACTTTC.

This clonotype was counted at least ten times. The V call is TRBV4-2, the J call TRBJ2-1; 7 bases fit TRBD2. V trimming: 1 base; J trimming: 7 bases; junction bases outside the gene matches: 16. CDR1 is LGHNA and CDR2 is YNFKEQ in the germline V gene. This CDR3 has 18 amino acids. The CDR3 sequence: CASSQGWAGTTYGNEQFF. For the CDR3, the DNA is TGTGCCAGCAGCCAAGGATGGGCCGGGACTACTTATGGGAATGAGCAGTTCTTC.

This clonotype was observed at least ten times. The J gene is TRBJ2-5, the V gene TRBV7-2, with D tentatively TRBD1 or TRBD2 (6 bases each). V was shortened by 2 bases and J by 5 bases, with 12 bases between the two germline ends. Germline assignment: CDR1 SGHTA and CDR2 FQGNSA. CDR3 length: 14 residues. For the CDR3, the DNA is TGTGCCAGCAGCTTACAACAGGGAGGCGAGACCCAGTACTTC. It encodes CASSLQQGGETQYF.